This T cell receptor (beta chain) was sequenced for a study of blood T cell repertoires in COVID-19. This clone showed up just once. The V segment lost 3 bases and the J segment 4 bases; nucleotides outside the gene matches: 10. Germline V gene lookup returns CDR1 SGDLS and CDR2 YYNGEE. The length of the CDR3 is 16 residues. The repertoire was sequenced with immunoSEQ multiplex PCR; TCRdb's copy has only in-frame clones and lacks some. The repertoire holds under 300,000 clones, with 65% to 90% as singletons. Source material: peripheral blood. The source of this sequence is a woman aged 70-85 years with COVID-19, enrolled during active disease. This chain joins TRBV9 and TRBJ2-5; TRBD1 matches 9 bases. The CDR3 nucleotides are TGTGCCAGCAGCGCTTCCTCGGACAGGGGTCGAGAGACCCAGTACTTC. The encoded protein is CASSASSDRGRETQYF.